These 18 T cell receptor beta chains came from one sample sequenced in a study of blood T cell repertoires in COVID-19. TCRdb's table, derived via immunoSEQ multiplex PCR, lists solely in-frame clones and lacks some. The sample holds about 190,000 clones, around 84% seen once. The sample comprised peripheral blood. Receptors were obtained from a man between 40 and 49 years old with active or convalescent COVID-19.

The CDR3 is CASSSLRPHEQYF. CDR3 nucleotide sequence: TGTGCCAGCTCATCCCTCCGTCCCCACGAGCAGTACTTC. This chain links TRBV18 with TRBJ2-7; D call uncertain. The CDR3 sequence is 13 residues long. V lost 5 bases and J lost 5, with 13 bases in between. From germline, CDR1 is KGHSH and CDR2 LQKENI. The whole variable domain, remainder taken from reference TRBV18 and TRBJ2-7, is NAGVMQNPRHLVRRRGQEARLRCSPMKGHSHVYWYRQLPEEGLKFMVYLQKENIIDESGMPKERFSAEFPKEGPSILRIQQVVRGDSAAYFCASSSLRPHEQYFGPGTRLTVT.

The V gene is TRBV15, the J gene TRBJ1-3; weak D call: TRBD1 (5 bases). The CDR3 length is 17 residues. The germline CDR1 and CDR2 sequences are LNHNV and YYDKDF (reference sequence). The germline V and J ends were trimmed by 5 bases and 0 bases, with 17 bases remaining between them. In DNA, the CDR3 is TGTGCCACCAGCGGCGACGGGGGTCTTCCCTCTGGAAACACCATATATTTT. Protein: CATSGDGGLPSGNTIYF.

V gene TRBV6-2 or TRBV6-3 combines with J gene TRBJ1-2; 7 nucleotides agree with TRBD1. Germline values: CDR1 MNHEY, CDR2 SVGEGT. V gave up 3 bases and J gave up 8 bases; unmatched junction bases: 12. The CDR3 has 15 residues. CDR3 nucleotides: TGTGCCAGCAGTTATTCAGGGGGGCAGGCTGGAGGCTACACCTTC. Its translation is CASSYSGGQAGGYTF.

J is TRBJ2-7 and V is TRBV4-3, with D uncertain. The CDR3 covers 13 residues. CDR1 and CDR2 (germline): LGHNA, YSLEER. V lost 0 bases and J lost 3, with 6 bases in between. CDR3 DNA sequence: TGCGCCAGCAGCCAAGATTCGGGCTACGAGCAGTACTTC. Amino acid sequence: CASSQDSGYEQYF.

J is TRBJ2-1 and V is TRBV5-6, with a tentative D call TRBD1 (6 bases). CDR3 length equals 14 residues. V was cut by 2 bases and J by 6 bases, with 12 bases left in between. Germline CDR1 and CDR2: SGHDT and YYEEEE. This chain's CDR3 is CASSLLTGTNEQFF. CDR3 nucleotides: TGTGCCAGCAGCTTACTAACAGGGACCAATGAGCAGTTCTTC. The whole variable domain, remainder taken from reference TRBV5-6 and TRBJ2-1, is DAGVTQSPTHLIKTRGQQVTLRCSPKSGHDTVSWYQQALGQGPQFIFQYYEEEERQRGNFPDRFSGHQFPNYSSELNVNALLLGDSALYLCASSLLTGTNEQFFGPGTRLTVL.

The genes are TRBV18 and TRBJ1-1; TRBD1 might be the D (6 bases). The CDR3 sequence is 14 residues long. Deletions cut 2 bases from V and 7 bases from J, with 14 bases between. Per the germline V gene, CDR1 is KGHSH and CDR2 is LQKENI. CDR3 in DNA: TGTGCCAGCTCACCAGGGGGGGGCGCGGTTGAAGCTTTCTTT. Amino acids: CASSPGGGAVEAFF.

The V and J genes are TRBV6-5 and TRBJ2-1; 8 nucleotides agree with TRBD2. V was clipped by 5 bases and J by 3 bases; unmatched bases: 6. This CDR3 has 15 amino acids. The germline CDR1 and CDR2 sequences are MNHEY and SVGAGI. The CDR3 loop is CASSRAGVIYNEQFF. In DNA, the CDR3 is TGTGCCAGCAGTCGAGCGGGGGTGATCTACAATGAGCAGTTCTTC.

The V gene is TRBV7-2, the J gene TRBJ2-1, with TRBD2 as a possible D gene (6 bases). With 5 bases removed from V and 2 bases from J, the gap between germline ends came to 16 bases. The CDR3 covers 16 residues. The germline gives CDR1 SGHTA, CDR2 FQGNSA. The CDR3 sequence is CASSAYKRGTYNEQFF. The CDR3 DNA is TGTGCCAGCAGCGCTTATAAACGGGGGACCTACAATGAGCAGTTCTTC.

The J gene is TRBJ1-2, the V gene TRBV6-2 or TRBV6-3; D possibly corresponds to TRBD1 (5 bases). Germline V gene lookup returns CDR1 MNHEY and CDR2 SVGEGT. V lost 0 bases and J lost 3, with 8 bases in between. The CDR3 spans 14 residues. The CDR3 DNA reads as TGTGCCAGCAGTTACTCGGAGGGGTACTATGGCTACACCTTC. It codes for CASSYSEGYYGYTF.

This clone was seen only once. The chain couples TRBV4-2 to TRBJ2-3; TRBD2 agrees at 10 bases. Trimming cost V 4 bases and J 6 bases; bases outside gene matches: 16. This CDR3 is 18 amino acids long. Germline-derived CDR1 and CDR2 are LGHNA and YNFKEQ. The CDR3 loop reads CASSLTPVGSGGRDTQYF. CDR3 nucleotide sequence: TGTGCCAGCAGCCTAACCCCCGTCGGTAGCGGGGGGAGGGATACGCAGTATTTT.

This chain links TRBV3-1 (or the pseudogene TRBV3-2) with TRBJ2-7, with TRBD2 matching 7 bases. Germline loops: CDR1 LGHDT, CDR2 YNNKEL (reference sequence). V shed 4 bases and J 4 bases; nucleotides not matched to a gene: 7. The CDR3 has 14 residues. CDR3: CASSPLGGGYEQYF. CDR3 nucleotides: TGTGCCAGCAGCCCCCTTGGGGGAGGGTACGAGCAGTACTTC.

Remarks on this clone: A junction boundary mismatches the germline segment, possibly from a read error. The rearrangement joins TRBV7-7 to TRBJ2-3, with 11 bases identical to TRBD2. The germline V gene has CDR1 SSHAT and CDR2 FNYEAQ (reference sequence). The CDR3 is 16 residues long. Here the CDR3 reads CASSPFSGGAADTQYF. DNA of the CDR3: TGTGCTAGCAGCCCTTTTAGCGGGGGGGCCGCGGATACGCAGTATTTT.

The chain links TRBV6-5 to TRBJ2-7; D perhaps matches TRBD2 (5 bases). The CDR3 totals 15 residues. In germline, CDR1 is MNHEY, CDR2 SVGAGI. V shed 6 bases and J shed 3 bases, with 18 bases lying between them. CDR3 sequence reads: CASRPPGGRNYEQYF. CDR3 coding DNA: TGTGCCAGCAGGCCACCTGGCGGGCGGAACTACGAGCAGTACTTC.

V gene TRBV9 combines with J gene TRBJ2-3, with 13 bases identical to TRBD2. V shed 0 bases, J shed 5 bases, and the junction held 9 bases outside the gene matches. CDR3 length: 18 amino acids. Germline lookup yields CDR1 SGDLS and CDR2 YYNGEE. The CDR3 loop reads CASSVAPLAGGPGDTQYF. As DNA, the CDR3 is TGTGCCAGCAGCGTAGCTCCACTAGCGGGGGGGCCTGGAGATACGCAGTATTTT.

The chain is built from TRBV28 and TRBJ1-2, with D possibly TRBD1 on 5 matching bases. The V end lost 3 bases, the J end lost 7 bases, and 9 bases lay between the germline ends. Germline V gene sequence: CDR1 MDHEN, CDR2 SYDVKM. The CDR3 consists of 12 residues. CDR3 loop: CASSFGRAGYTF. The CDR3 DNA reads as TGTGCCAGCAGTTTCGGCAGGGCTGGCTACACCTTC.

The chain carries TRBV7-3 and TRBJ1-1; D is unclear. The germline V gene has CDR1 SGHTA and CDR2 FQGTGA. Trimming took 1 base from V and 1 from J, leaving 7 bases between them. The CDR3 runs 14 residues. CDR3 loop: CASSLSPENTEAFF. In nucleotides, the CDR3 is TGTGCCAGCAGCTTAAGTCCAGAGAACACTGAAGCTTTCTTT.

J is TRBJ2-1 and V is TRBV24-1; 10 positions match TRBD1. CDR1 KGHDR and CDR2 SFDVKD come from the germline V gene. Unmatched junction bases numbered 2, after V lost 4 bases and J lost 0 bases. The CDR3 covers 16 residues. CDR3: CATSDRDRGSYNEQFF. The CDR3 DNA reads TGTGCCACCAGTGACCGGGACAGGGGCTCCTACAATGAGCAGTTCTTC.

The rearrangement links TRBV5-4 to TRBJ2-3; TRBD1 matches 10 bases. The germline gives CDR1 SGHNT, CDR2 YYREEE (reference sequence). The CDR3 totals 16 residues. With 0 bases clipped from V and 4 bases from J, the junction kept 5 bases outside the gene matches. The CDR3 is CASSLEGQGYADTQYF. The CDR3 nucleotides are TGTGCCAGCAGCTTGGAGGGACAGGGGTATGCAGATACGCAGTATTTT.